Presented here are 29 T cell receptor beta chains from one specimen sequenced in a study of T-cell reconstitution after alpha-beta-depleted transplantation in children. As it was prepared, the TCRbeta library received unique molecular identifiers. TCRdb recomputed calls from the PCR reads with MiXCR, one row per CDR3 protein. The table has 9,200 or so distinct CDR3 sequences, roughly 14% seen once. The sequencing here drew on PBMCs, mostly from graft donor cells, taken 60 days after TCRalphabeta/CD19-depleted stem cell transplant. The source is a male patient aged 5 to 17 who had a stem cell transplant for acute lymphoblastic leukemia, so the T cells may come from the graft donor.

In its sample, this clonotype was seen many times. The gene calls are TRBV5-1 and TRBJ2-1; D assignment may be TRBD1 or TRBD2 (6 bases each). The germline V gene has CDR1 SGHRS and CDR2 YFSETQ. Trimming cost V 3 bases and J 7 bases, with 14 bases left between them. The CDR3 loop spans 14 amino acids. CDR3 amino acids: CASSWGDTRNEQFF. The CDR3 nucleotides are TGCGCCAGCAGCTGGGGGGACACCCGAAATGAGCAGTTCTTC. The variable domain in full, completed from reference TRBV5-1 and TRBJ2-1, reads KAGVTQTPRYLIKTRGQQVTLSCSPISGHRSVSWYQQTPGQGLQFLFEYFSETQRNKGNFPGRFSGRQFSNSRSEMNVSTLELGDSALYLCASSWGDTRNEQFFGPGTRLTVL.

This clonotype was seen at least ten times. The chain employs TRBV6-1 and TRBJ1-2; maybe TRBD1 (5 bases). Germline loops: CDR1 MNHNS, CDR2 SASEGT. V was pared by 5 bases and J by 3 bases, with 19 bases between. This CDR3 region has 16 residues. As DNA, the CDR3 is TGTGCCAGCAGTCCTACAAGACAGAGAATTTACTATGGCTACACCTTC. It translates to CASSPTRQRIYYGYTF.

This clonotype came up many times. The chain is built from TRBV20-1 and TRBJ2-7; D gene ambiguous. The V gene's germline CDR1 is DFQATT and CDR2 SNEGSKA (reference sequence). The V and J ends lost 6 bases and 3 bases respectively, with 12 bases between them. The CDR3 is 12 residues long. The CDR3 spells CSATDQDYEQYF. The CDR3 region has the DNA TGCAGTGCCACGGACCAGGACTACGAGCAGTACTTC.

The table lists this clonotype with many counts. The V call is TRBV5-1, the J call TRBJ1-2, with 12 bases fitting TRBD1. V lost 3 bases to trimming and J lost 4 bases; unmatched junction nucleotides: 16. Germline V CDR1 and CDR2: SGHRS, YFSETQ. The CDR3 spans 19 residues. CDR3 in amino acids: CASSSTPGTGGGSAYGYTF. CDR3 bases: TGCGCCAGCAGCTCAACTCCCGGGACAGGGGGCGGGTCGGCCTATGGCTACACCTTC.

The chain is built from TRBV7-9 and TRBJ2-7; 7 bases are a match to TRBD1. Per the germline V gene, CDR1 is SEHNR and CDR2 is FQNEAQ (reference sequence). This CDR3 is built from 14 residues. V was pared by 2 bases and J by 2 bases, with 3 bases of the junction left unmatched. CDR3 nucleotides: TGTGCCAGCAGCTTAAACAGGGGACCCTACGAGCAGTACTTC. Amino acids: CASSLNRGPYEQYF.

This clonotype was seen repeatedly, ten times or more. J is TRBJ1-5 and V is TRBV5-6; 8 bases match TRBD1. V trimming: 2 bases; J trimming: 2 bases; junction bases outside the gene matches: 6. Germline assignment: CDR1 SGHDT and CDR2 YYEEEE. The CDR3 covers 16 residues. As DNA, the CDR3 is TGTGCCAGCAGCTTCTGGCCGGGACAGGGCAATCAGCCCCAGCATTTT. This translates into CASSFWPGQGNQPQHF. Combining the CDR3 with reference TRBV5-6 and TRBJ1-5 gives the whole variable domain DAGVTQSPTHLIKTRGQQVTLRCSPKSGHDTVSWYQQALGQGPQFIFQYYEEEERQRGNFPDRFSGHQFPNYSSELNVNALLLGDSALYLCASSFWPGQGNQPQHFGDGTRLSIL.

At least ten counts were recorded for this clonotype. This rearrangement joins TRBV6-5 to TRBJ1-3; D possibly corresponds to TRBD1 (5 bases). V was clipped by 0 bases and J by 3 bases, with 12 bases between them. The germline V gene has CDR1 MNHEY and CDR2 SVGAGI. CDR3 length equals 16 residues. CDR3 loop: CASSYSPGGRGNTIYF. In DNA form, the CDR3 reads TGTGCCAGCAGTTACTCGCCGGGGGGTCGTGGAAACACCATATATTTT.

At least ten counts were recorded for this clonotype. The chain employs TRBV21-1 and TRBJ2-6; the table's D call, TRBD1, has no DNA check behind it. TRBV21-1 is labeled a pseudogene. There are 19 residues in the CDR3. CDR3 sequence (DNA): TGTGCCAGCAGCACGCCCCGGGACAGGGTGCTCTCCGGGGCCAACGTCCTGACTTTC. Protein product: CASSTPRDRVLSGANVLTF.

This clonotype was detected many times. This rearrangement joins TRBV6-6 to TRBJ2-3, with D hard to call. The CDR3 consists of 13 residues. Per germline, CDR1 MNHNY and CDR2 SVGAGI (reference sequence). Trimming left V 6 bases short and J 8 bases short, with 15 bases between. In nucleotides, the CDR3 is TGTGCCAGCAGCCTGACCGGTTCGGGTACGCAGTATTTT. This codes for CASSLTGSGTQYF.

This clonotype was detected many times. The chain employs TRBV6-5 and TRBJ2-1; the D gene is possibly TRBD2 (6 bases). The length of the CDR3 is 16 residues. The ends were cut back, 0 bases at V and 1 base at J, with 10 bases in the middle. Germline V gene sequence: CDR1 MNHEY, CDR2 SVGAGI. The CDR3 loop reads CASSYSPRGSYNEQFF. The CDR3 DNA reads TGTGCCAGCAGTTACTCCCCCCGGGGGTCCTACAATGAGCAGTTCTTC.

This clonotype has at least ten counts. The chain is built from TRBV5-1 and TRBJ2-5, with 7 bases fitting TRBD1. Germline CDR1 is SGHRS and CDR2 is YFSETQ. There are 15 residues in the CDR3. V trimming: 4 bases; J trimming: 1 base; junction bases outside the gene matches: 7. The DNA for the CDR3 is TGCGCCAGCAGCCGGAATTACAGGGGCCAAGAGACCCAGTACTTC. Amino acid sequence: CASSRNYRGQETQYF.

This clonotype was recorded many times. The chain recombines TRBV5-5 with TRBJ2-7, with TRBD1 as a possible D gene (5 bases). V shed 4 bases and J shed 5 bases, with 16 bases lying between them. CDR3 length: 14 residues. The germline V gene has CDR1 SGHKS and CDR2 YYEKEE (reference sequence). The CDR3 is CASSRAGSANEQYF. In DNA, the CDR3 is TGTGCCAGCAGCCGCGCAGGGTCCGCCAACGAGCAGTACTTC.

This clonotype came up many times. The J gene is TRBJ1-5, the V gene TRBV6-4; 8 nucleotides line up with TRBD1. Germline CDR1 reads MRHNA; CDR2 reads SNTAGT. The ends lost 5 bases at V and 2 bases at J; junction bases unmatched: 2. The length of the CDR3 is 14 residues. CDR3 nucleotides: TGTGCCAGCAGTTCGGACAGGGGCAATCAGCCCCAGCATTTT. It encodes CASSSDRGNQPQHF.

This clonotype was seen repeatedly, ten times or more. The chain links TRBV5-1 to TRBJ2-3; D may be TRBD1 (5 bases). The V gene lost 4 bases and the J gene lost 2 bases, with 14 bases spanning the gap. This CDR3 region has 15 residues. Germline V gene sequence: CDR1 SGHRS, CDR2 YFSETQ. DNA for the CDR3: TGCGCCAGCAGCCTAAACAGGAACCCCACAGATACGCAGTATTTT. It specifies CASSLNRNPTDTQYF.

This clonotype appeared a few times. The genes are TRBV5-1 and TRBJ2-2; unclear D gene. CDR3 size: 15 residues. Germline CDR1 is SGHRS and CDR2 is YFSETQ. Trimming cost V 1 base and J 4 bases, with 11 bases left between them. The CDR3, as DNA: TGCGCCAGCAGCTTGTCGGAGTCCCGCACCGGGGAGCTGTTTTTT. Its translation is CASSLSESRTGELFF.

This chain uses TRBV29-1 with TRBJ2-7; D may be TRBD1 or TRBD2 (5 bases each). The CDR3 is 15 residues long. CDR1 is SQVTM and CDR2 is ANQGSEA in the germline V gene. The CDR3 bases are TGCAGTGCTCAAGATCCGGGACCGAGCTCCTACGAGCAGTACTTC. Translated, it gives CSAQDPGPSSYEQYF.

In its sample, this clonotype was seen many times. The gene calls are TRBV29-1 and TRBJ1-2; D is unresolved. V lost 3 bases and J lost 1, with 6 bases in between. Per the germline V gene, CDR1 is SQVTM and CDR2 is ANQGSEA. The CDR3 length is 12 residues. CDR3 sequence (DNA): TGCAGCGTTGAGAGGAGTAACTATGGCTACACCTTC. Translated, it gives CSVERSNYGYTF.

This clonotype was recorded many times. The chain uses TRBV4-1 and TRBJ2-1; a possible D gene is TRBD2 (5 bases). This CDR3 region has 16 residues. Germline CDR1 is MGHRA and CDR2 is YSYEKL. Trimming removed 3 bases at V and 3 bases at J, with 15 bases between. The CDR3 spells CASSQDPTRGYNEQFF. The CDR3 nucleotides are TGCGCCAGCAGCCAGGACCCAACTAGAGGCTACAATGAGCAGTTCTTC.

This clonotype was detected many times. The chain joins TRBV5-1 to TRBJ2-2; 7 bases line up with TRBD2. The junction had 26 bases not matched to a gene; V was cut back by 2 bases and J by 7 bases. CDR1 is SGHRS, CDR2 YFSETQ, per germline. This CDR3 contains 21 residues. The CDR3 is CASSFQGPYNPSGGGVGELFF. The CDR3 bases are TGCGCCAGCAGCTTCCAGGGCCCCTACAACCCTAGCGGAGGTGGGGTCGGGGAGCTGTTTTTT.

This clonotype was detected many times. This chain uses TRBV7-2 with TRBJ2-1; the D is unclear. The CDR3 length is 13 residues. V shed 4 bases and J shed 0 bases, with 4 bases lying between them. The germline gives CDR1 SGHTA, CDR2 FQGNSA. The CDR3 DNA sequence: TGTGCCAGCAGCTCTAGCTCCTACAATGAGCAGTTCTTC. This encodes CASSSSSYNEQFF.

The V gene is TRBV27, the J gene TRBJ2-7, with TRBD2 matching 12 bases. The CDR3 spans 16 residues. CDR1 MNHEY and CDR2 SMNVEV come from the germline V gene (reference sequence). Trimming at V came to 6 bases and at J to 0 bases, leaving 6 bases not matched to a gene. CDR3: CASSKRTSGTSYEQYF. CDR3 in DNA: TGTGCCAGCAGCAAAAGGACTAGCGGGACCTCCTACGAGCAGTACTTC.

This clonotype was seen at least ten times. The chain employs TRBV5-5 and TRBJ1-1; tentative D call: TRBD1 (5 bases). From germline, CDR1 is SGHKS and CDR2 YYEKEE (reference sequence). V lost 3 bases and J 0 bases, leaving 15 bases between the germline ends. The CDR3 length is 16 residues. The CDR3 loop is CASSSSRVKMNTEAFF. The CDR3, as DNA: TGTGCCAGCAGCTCCTCCAGGGTTAAGATGAACACTGAAGCTTTCTTT.

This clonotype has a count of ten or more. This CDR3 fails to terminate in the conserved phenylalanine or tryptophan, so it likely reflects a read error. No DNA is shown, since the ends of the CDR3 on it are uncertain; the CDR3 is the one TCRdb lists. The genes are TRBV7-9 and TRBJ2-5; the table's TRBD2 call for D was not verified on the DNA. The CDR3 totals 13 residues, both ends included. The germline CDR1 and CDR2 sequences are SEHNR and FQNEAQ (reference sequence). The CDR3 here is CASSLVAGGPLVI.

The CDR3 sequence is CASDPGGQTYEQYF. In nucleotides, the CDR3 is TGCGCCAGCGATCCCGGGGGACAGACCTACGAGCAGTACTTC. This rearrangement joins TRBV5-1 to TRBJ2-7; TRBD1 might be the D (7 bases). The V end lost 7 bases, the J end lost 2 bases, and 16 bases lay between the germline ends. Germline CDR1 and CDR2: SGHRS and YFSETQ. The CDR3 runs 14 residues. Combining the CDR3 with reference TRBV5-1 and TRBJ2-7 gives the whole variable domain KAGVTQTPRYLIKTRGQQVTLSCSPISGHRSVSWYQQTPGQGLQFLFEYFSETQRNKGNFPGRFSGRQFSNSRSEMNVSTLELGDSALYLCASDPGGQTYEQYFGPGTRLTVT.

This clonotype was detected many times. J is TRBJ2-5 and V is TRBV7-9; no reliable D call. Trimming shortened V by 5 bases and J by 1 base, and 14 bases separated the two germline ends. CDR3 length: 15 residues. CDR1 and CDR2 (germline): SEHNR, FQNEAQ (reference sequence). This CDR3 reads CASSLVGLVQETQYF. The CDR3 DNA sequence: TGTGCCAGCAGCCTCGTAGGGCTAGTCCAAGAGACCCAGTACTTC.

The chain combines TRBV10-3 with TRBJ2-7, with TRBD2 as a possible D gene (6 bases). The length of the CDR3 is 12 residues. V was clipped by 7 bases and J by 6 bases, with 13 bases between them. Germline CDR1 ENHRY, CDR2 SYGVKD. Here the CDR3 DNA reads TGTGCCATCACCGGGGGAAGGCGCGAGCAGTACTTC. Protein sequence: CAITGGRREQYF.

This clonotype was seen ten or more times. This chain connects TRBV5-8 to TRBJ2-7; D may be TRBD1 (6 bases). The V end was cut by 5 bases, the J end by 2 bases, with 23 bases between. This CDR3 contains 17 residues. In germline, CDR1 is SGHTS, CDR2 YDEGEE. The CDR3 sequence is CASSLHTGQLIPYEQYF. The DNA of the CDR3 is TGTGCCAGCAGTCTACATACGGGACAACTCATACCCTACGAGCAGTACTTC.

The sample holds many counts of this clonotype. The chain uses TRBV7-9 and TRBJ2-7; D might be TRBD1 (6 bases). V was clipped by 5 bases and J by 6 bases, with 14 bases between them. The CDR3 extends over 13 amino acids. Germline assignment: CDR1 SEHNR and CDR2 FQNEAQ (reference sequence). In DNA, the CDR3 is TGTGCCAGCAGCCTGTCAGGGGACGGCGAGCAGTACTTC. Its translation is CASSLSGDGEQYF. Combining the CDR3 with reference TRBV7-9 and TRBJ2-7 gives the whole variable domain DTGVSQNPRHKITKRGQNVTFRCDPISEHNRLYWYRQTLGQGPEFLTYFQNEAQLEKSRLLSDRFSAERPKGSFSTLEIQRTEQGDSAMYLCASSLSGDGEQYFGPGTRLTVT.

This clonotype was counted ten times or more. The V call is TRBV7-2, the J call TRBJ1-2; 7 bases match TRBD1. Germline-derived CDR1 and CDR2 are SGHTA and FQGNSA. The CDR3 totals 16 residues. The J segment lost 4 bases and the V segment lost 2 bases, leaving 10 bases of the junction unmatched. CDR3 residues: CASSLTGVEPSYGYTF. The CDR3 region has the DNA TGTGCCAGCAGCTTAACAGGGGTTGAGCCGTCCTATGGCTACACCTTC.